The present entry profiles one TCR beta chain with its context. What it binds is unknown. The V end lost 8 bases, the J end lost 6 bases, and 11 bases lay between the germline ends. This CDR3 is built from 11 residues. The source of the sample is a study of T cell responses to AZD1222 COVID-19 vaccine. Study findings and constraints: Spike-wide coverage was observed for vaccine-associated CD4 TCRs, with dominant responses at 160-218 and 743-854. Only 5 or 6 people who got AZD1222 tested seropositive at baseline. An increase in Spike-specific TCR breadth and depth was observed after two AZD1222 doses.

Libraries were prepared by immunoSEQ multiplex PCR; TCRdb keeps only in-frame clonotypes and omits some of them. In the table there are 73,000 or so clones, 80% of which are singletons. The sequences come from peripheral blood, collected 28 days after the second AZD1222 dose. V usage is TRBV12-3 or TRBV12-4 and J usage is TRBJ2-7; D gene ambiguous. This TCR derives from an adult who received the AZD1222 COVID-19 vaccine. As DNA, the CDR3 is TGTGCCAGCGGGGTCGCGAGCGAGCAGTACTTC. This encodes CASGVASEQYF.